These T cell receptor beta chains were read from a single sample in a study of beta chain features in type 1 diabetes. Produced via immunoSEQ multiplex PCR; TCRdb's table is partial and in-frame only. Of 900,000 or so clones listed, about a sixth were seen once; the top ten hold about 0.02%. Sequences were obtained from naive CD4+ T cells from blood. The origin of the receptors is a woman in her late teens or twenties in good health. Both conserved end residues are part of each CDR3. A D gene is named only where the DNA matches it firmly. Clone sizes are given selectively: once, few, many, or a class where the clone is expanded.

v_call: TRBV9
j_call: TRBJ2-3
clone_size: NA
d_call: TRBD2
cdr3_nt: TGTGCCAGCAGCGTTAGCGGGAGTTTACACACAGATACGCAGTATTTT
cdr3_aa: CASSVSGSLHTDTQYF

v_call: TRBV19
j_call: TRBJ2-1
clone_size: few
d_call: TRBD2
cdr3_nt: TGTGCCAGTAGCCCAGCGGGAGTCGAGAGGCGGAATGAGCAGTTCTTC
cdr3_aa: CASSPAGVERRNEQFF

v_call: TRBV10-3
j_call: TRBJ2-1
clone_size: few
d_call: TRBD2
cdr3_nt: TGTGCCATCAGTGGCCGGGGGGAACAGGTCCCACAGTTCTTC
cdr3_aa: CAISGRGEQVPQFF

v_call: TRBV27
j_call: TRBJ2-7
clone_size: few
d_call: TRBD1
cdr3_nt: TGTGCCAGCAGGCTACAGGGGACCTACGAGCAGTACTTC
cdr3_aa: CASRLQGTYEQYF

v_call: TRBV6-1
j_call: TRBJ1-1
clone_size: NA
d_call: NA
cdr3_nt: TGTGCCAGCAGTGAAGCCTCGCCCTTTGAAGCTTTCTTT
cdr3_aa: CASSEASPFEAFF

v_call: TRBV2
j_call: TRBJ1-5
clone_size: few
d_call: NA
cdr3_nt: TGTGCCAGTGGTCCGGGGGTCGGTCAGCCCCAGCATTTT
cdr3_aa: CASGPGVGQPQHF

v_call: TRBV28
j_call: TRBJ1-4
clone_size: few
d_call: TRBD1
cdr3_nt: TGTGCCAGCAGTTTAGGAGGGGGCGGTGAAAAACTGTTTTTT
cdr3_aa: CASSLGGGGEKLFF

v_call: TRBV15
j_call: TRBJ2-5
clone_size: NA
d_call: TRBD1
cdr3_nt: TGTGCCACCAGCGCAGGGACAGGGGGTGCAGAGACCCAGTACTTC
cdr3_aa: CATSAGTGGAETQYF

v_call: TRBV4-3
j_call: TRBJ2-5
clone_size: NA
d_call: NA
cdr3_nt: TGCGCCAGCAGCCAAGGAAACAGGGGGAGGGGAGAGACCCAGTACTTC
cdr3_aa: CASSQGNRGRGETQYF

v_call: TRBV11-2
j_call: TRBJ2-1
clone_size: NA
d_call: NA
cdr3_nt: TGTGCCAGCAGCACTAGGCCCGCGACAGCCCGGTCAAGTGAGCAGTTCTTC
cdr3_aa: CASSTRPATARSSEQFF

v_call: TRBV21-1
j_call: TRBJ2-7
clone_size: NA
d_call: NA
cdr3_nt: TGTGCCAGCGTTACCTTCGAGCAGTACTTC
cdr3_aa: CASVTFEQYF

v_call: TRBV15
j_call: TRBJ1-2
clone_size: NA
d_call: NA
cdr3_nt: TGTGCCACCAGCAGGGGCCTGACCGGACGGGGCTACACCTTC
cdr3_aa: CATSRGLTGRGYTF

v_call: TRBV19
j_call: TRBJ2-7
clone_size: NA
d_call: TRBD1
cdr3_nt: TGTGCCAGCAGGGACAGGCACCGACCCCAGAGCTCCTACGAGCAGTACTTC
cdr3_aa: CASRDRHRPQSSYEQYF

v_call: TRBV18
j_call: TRBJ1-5
clone_size: few
d_call: TRBD1
cdr3_nt: TGTGCCAGCTCACCGTCAACAGGGGGGAATCAGCCCCAGCATTTT
cdr3_aa: CASSPSTGGNQPQHF

v_call: TRBV9
j_call: TRBJ1-1
clone_size: NA
d_call: NA
cdr3_nt: TGTGCCAGCAGCGTAGAACCCGTATTGAACACTGAAGCTTTCTTT
cdr3_aa: CASSVEPVLNTEAFF

v_call: TRBV7-2
j_call: TRBJ2-5
clone_size: few
d_call: NA
cdr3_nt: TGTGCCAGCAGCTTAAAGAGTCTAGCCTTTTTGGGGGCGACCCAGTACTTC
cdr3_aa: CASSLKSLAFLGATQYF

v_call: TRBV25-1
j_call: TRBJ1-2
clone_size: few
d_call: NA
cdr3_nt: TGTGCCAGCAGTGTGGGGGGCGGATTCTATGGCTACACCTTC
cdr3_aa: CASSVGGGFYGYTF

v_call: TRBV28
j_call: TRBJ2-7
clone_size: few
d_call: NA
cdr3_nt: TGTGCCAGCAGTCTCAACTACGAGCAGTACTTC
cdr3_aa: CASSLNYEQYF

v_call: TRBV11-1
j_call: TRBJ2-1
clone_size: NA
d_call: TRBD1
cdr3_nt: TGTGCCAGCAGCCCGACGGGACAGGGGAACAATGAGCAGTTCTTC
cdr3_aa: CASSPTGQGNNEQFF

v_call: TRBV19
j_call: TRBJ2-1
clone_size: few
d_call: NA
cdr3_nt: TGTGCCAGTAGTAGAACACGGGTTGGGAGCTCCTACAATGAGCAGTTCTTC
cdr3_aa: CASSRTRVGSSYNEQFF

v_call: TRBV6-6
j_call: TRBJ2-5
clone_size: few
d_call: TRBD1
cdr3_nt: TGTGCCAGCAGTTTTCGACGGACAGGCCAAGAGACCCAGTACTTC
cdr3_aa: CASSFRRTGQETQYF

v_call: TRBV18
j_call: TRBJ2-5
clone_size: NA
d_call: TRBD1
cdr3_nt: TGTGCCAGCTCACCCCGGACAGGGGGCCCAGAGACCCAGTACTTC
cdr3_aa: CASSPRTGGPETQYF

v_call: TRBV18
j_call: TRBJ1-5
clone_size: NA
d_call: NA
cdr3_nt: TGTGCCAGCTCACCACCGGGTTCAGGGGATCAGCCCCAGCATTTT
cdr3_aa: CASSPPGSGDQPQHF

v_call: TRBV5-6
j_call: TRBJ2-1
clone_size: few
d_call: NA
cdr3_nt: TGTGCCAGCAGCTTGCCCGGTCTTCCCAATGAGCAGTTCTTC
cdr3_aa: CASSLPGLPNEQFF

v_call: TRBV28
j_call: TRBJ1-5
clone_size: NA
d_call: NA
cdr3_nt: TGTGCCAGCAGTTTTCGGTCAGGGGATCAGCCCCAGCATTTT
cdr3_aa: CASSFRSGDQPQHF

v_call: TRBV7-2
j_call: TRBJ2-3
clone_size: few
d_call: TRBD2
cdr3_nt: TGTGCCAGCAGCTCCCCCTTAGCGGGAGGGCCGGGTAATACGCAGTATTTT
cdr3_aa: CASSSPLAGGPGNTQYF

v_call: TRBV6-5
j_call: TRBJ1-1
clone_size: NA
d_call: NA
cdr3_nt: TGTGCCATCAGTGAGCCTACCATCTTTGAAGCTTTCTTT
cdr3_aa: CAISEPTIFEAFF

v_call: TRBV18
j_call: TRBJ1-5
clone_size: few
d_call: NA
cdr3_nt: TGTGCCAGCTCACCCGCCGGGGGGCAGCCCCAGCATTTT
cdr3_aa: CASSPAGGQPQHF

v_call: TRBV20-1
j_call: TRBJ2-4
clone_size: NA
d_call: NA
cdr3_nt: TGCAGTGCTAATCTGGGGAACATTCAGTACTTC
cdr3_aa: CSANLGNIQYF

v_call: TRBV25-1
j_call: TRBJ1-2
clone_size: NA
d_call: TRBD1
cdr3_nt: TGTGCCAGCAGTGAATCCCAGAGGGGGCTTATGGGCTACACCTTC
cdr3_aa: CASSESQRGLMGYTF

v_call: TRBV20-1
j_call: TRBJ2-7
clone_size: few
d_call: NA
cdr3_nt: TGCAGTGCTAGTCGGGGCTACGAGCAGTACTTC
cdr3_aa: CSASRGYEQYF

v_call: TRBV7-2
j_call: TRBJ2-5
clone_size: few
d_call: NA
cdr3_nt: TGTGCCAGCAGCTTAGCATCCGGGCTCGAGACCCAGTACTTC
cdr3_aa: CASSLASGLETQYF

v_call: TRBV25-1
j_call: TRBJ2-7
clone_size: few
d_call: NA
cdr3_nt: TGTGCCAGCAGTGAATGGTCGGGAGCCTCCTACGAGCAGTACTTC
cdr3_aa: CASSEWSGASYEQYF

v_call: TRBV29-1
j_call: TRBJ2-1
clone_size: NA
d_call: TRBD2
cdr3_nt: TGCAGCGCAGTGACTAGCGGGAGTCCCAATGAGCAGTTCTTC
cdr3_aa: CSAVTSGSPNEQFF

v_call: TRBV28
j_call: TRBJ2-5
clone_size: few
d_call: NA
cdr3_nt: TGTGCCAGCAGTTCTTTTCGGCGGTCACGGGAGACCCAGTACTTC
cdr3_aa: CASSSFRRSRETQYF

v_call: TRBV29-1
j_call: TRBJ2-7
clone_size: NA
d_call: TRBD2
cdr3_nt: TGCAGCGTATTAGCGGGTGGATACGAGCAGTACTTC
cdr3_aa: CSVLAGGYEQYF

v_call: TRBV28
j_call: TRBJ1-5
clone_size: few
d_call: NA
cdr3_nt: TGTGCCAGCAGTTTCGCGGGTAATCAGCCCCAGCATTTT
cdr3_aa: CASSFAGNQPQHF

v_call: TRBV5-1
j_call: TRBJ2-1
clone_size: few
d_call: TRBD2
cdr3_nt: TGCGCCAGCAGCTTACTCGCGGGAGGGGTTGAGCAGTTCTTC
cdr3_aa: CASSLLAGGVEQFF

v_call: TRBV6-6
j_call: TRBJ1-2
clone_size: NA
d_call: NA
cdr3_nt: TGTGCCAGCAGTAATCAGGCAGGATTAATCTTC
cdr3_aa: CASSNQAGLIF

v_call: TRBV27
j_call: TRBJ2-7
clone_size: NA
d_call: TRBD1
cdr3_nt: TGTGCCAGCAGGGAGGGCGGGACAGGGAACTACGAGCAGTACTTC
cdr3_aa: CASREGGTGNYEQYF

v_call: TRBV7-9
j_call: TRBJ2-3
clone_size: NA
d_call: NA
cdr3_nt: TGTGCCAGCAGCAAGCTAGCTCTTCTAATCACAGATACGCAGTATTTT
cdr3_aa: CASSKLALLITDTQYF

v_call: TRBV5-4
j_call: TRBJ2-2
clone_size: NA
d_call: TRBD1
cdr3_nt: TGTGCCAGCAGCCGAAGGGACAGGGGTAACACCGGGGAGCTGTTTTTT
cdr3_aa: CASSRRDRGNTGELFF

v_call: TRBV7-9
j_call: TRBJ2-5
clone_size: NA
d_call: NA
cdr3_nt: TGTGCCAGCAGCCGTGGAGGCCAAGAGACCCAGTACTTC
cdr3_aa: CASSRGGQETQYF

v_call: TRBV6-1
j_call: TRBJ2-4
clone_size: once
d_call: TRBD1
cdr3_nt: TGTGCCATCAGTGAGTCCCAGGGGGCTGTGTCCAAAAACATTCAGTACTTC
cdr3_aa: CAISESQGAVSKNIQYF

v_call: TRBV7-9
j_call: TRBJ1-4
clone_size: NA
d_call: NA
cdr3_nt: TGTGCCAGCAGCCCACAGGGCCGCGAAAAACTGTTTTTT
cdr3_aa: CASSPQGREKLFF

v_call: TRBV5-4
j_call: TRBJ2-5
clone_size: NA
d_call: TRBD1
cdr3_nt: TGTGCCAGCAGCAACCGGGACAGGGGTATATGGGAGACCCAGTACTTC
cdr3_aa: CASSNRDRGIWETQYF